This TCR beta chain was identified in a study of cytomegalovirus exposure and HLA in healthy donors. Study-wide findings and caveats: Reports showed the classifier diagnosing cytomegalovirus status with high specificity and sensitivity. Cytomegalovirus-associated TCR beta chains were listed, numbering over 150.

In regard to this clone: Its antigen is unknown. One end of the junction varies from germline; a read error may be responsible.

The CDR3 consists of 15 residues. Germline values: CDR1 SEHNR, CDR2 FQNEAQ (reference sequence). The study ran its PCR with 60 Vbeta and 13 Jbeta primers. Original processing methods: A follow-up analysis tallied tens of millions of unique TCR beta chains, some 11 million shared. Some clones are missing from TCRdb's copy, which holds only in-frame ones; the method was immunoSEQ multiplex PCR. Clone size and V and J calls were adopted from that table, with D and trimming inferred from the DNA. The table lists about 270,000 clones, 75% to 90% of them singletons. This chain links TRBV7-9 with TRBJ2-7, with 10 nucleotides matching TRBD2. The sequenced material came from PBMCs. The receptor's source is a man in his forties or fifties in good health and CMV-seropositive. The chain's CDR3 is CSSSSPSGSSYEQYF. CDR3 nucleotide sequence: TGTTCCAGCAGCTCTCCTAGCGGGAGCTCCTACGAGCAGTACTTC.